What follows are 27 T cell receptor beta chains derived from one specimen sequenced in a study of shared clonotypes between healthy human individuals. TCRdb's table, derived via immunoSEQ multiplex PCR, lists solely in-frame clones and lacks some. The sample holds approximately 2.5 million clones; over 85% are singletons and the top ten take 0.14%. The sequenced material came from naive CD4+ T cells sorted from blood. Noted subset: CD45RA+ positively selected. The receptor source for this set is a man aged 18-30 years in good health.

The chain carries TRBV28 and TRBJ2-1; 10 bases match TRBD1. The CDR3 spans 13 residues. Germline V gives CDR1 MDHEN, CDR2 SYDVKM. Germline trimming cut 2 bases from V and 8 bases from J; bases unmatched to any gene: 0. DNA of the CDR3: TGTGCCAGCAGTTTAGGGACAGGGGATGAGCAGTTCTTC. Its protein is CASSLGTGDEQFF.

About this clone itself: The same CDR3 is also encoded by other DNA sequences in this sample. The chain links TRBV9 to TRBJ2-6; D uncertain. There are 14 residues in the CDR3. CDR1 SGDLS and CDR2 YYNGEE come from the germline V gene. Deletions cut 0 bases from V and 2 bases from J, with 3 bases between. In DNA, the CDR3 is TGTGCCAGCAGCGTAGCCCCTGGGGCCAACGTCCTGACTTTC. It codes for CASSVAPGANVLTF.

The chain joins TRBV7-2 to TRBJ2-3, with TRBD2 matching over 10 bases. The CDR3 length is 16 residues. V shed 5 bases and J 6 bases; nucleotides not matched to a gene: 11. The V gene's germline CDR1 is SGHTA and CDR2 FQGNSA. CDR3 in amino acids: CASSSQASGRGDTQYF. The DNA for the CDR3 is TGTGCCAGCAGCAGCCAGGCCAGCGGGAGGGGTGATACGCAGTATTTT.

Remarks on this clone: This sample also contains other DNA sequences that code for the same CDR3. The chain is built from TRBV11-3 and TRBJ2-7; perhaps TRBD1 as D (6 bases). With 0 bases removed from V and 3 bases from J, the gap between germline ends came to 6 bases. Germline CDR1 and CDR2: SGHNT and YENEEA. The CDR3 length is 13 residues. CDR3 coding DNA: TGTGCCAGCAGCTTAGAAGGGGGCTACGAGCAGTACTTC. As protein: CASSLEGGYEQYF.

This chain connects TRBV4-1 to TRBJ2-2; 10 nucleotides align to TRBD1. The ends lost 1 base at V and 5 bases at J; junction bases unmatched: 16. Germline V gene data show CDR1 as MGHRA and CDR2 as YSYEKL. The CDR3 has 20 amino acids. The CDR3 DNA reads TGCGCCAGCAGCCAAGGACTCAATAAGGGGACAGGGGTATCTACCGGGGAGCTGTTTTTT. This gives the protein CASSQGLNKGTGVSTGELFF.

The gene calls are TRBV9 and TRBJ2-2; D is unresolved. The V end was cut by 4 bases, the J end by 6 bases, with 10 bases between. CDR1 and CDR2 from the germline V gene are SGDLS and YYNGEE. The CDR3 totals 13 residues. CDR3 nucleotides: TGTGCCAGCAGCTTCGGGCTTCCCGGGGAGCTGTTTTTT. Its protein is CASSFGLPGELFF.

As regards this clone: This specimen includes other DNA sequences encoding the same CDR3. This rearrangement joins TRBV25-1 to TRBJ1-5; no reliable D call. The V and J ends lost 1 base and 1 base respectively, with 5 bases between them. The CDR3 is 14 amino acids. Germline CDR1 MGHDK, CDR2 SYGVNS. In DNA form, the CDR3 reads TGTGCCAGCAGTGAATCCGGGAGCAATCAGCCCCAGCATTTT. Its translation: CASSESGSNQPQHF.

V and J are TRBV5-4 and TRBJ1-4; tentative D call: TRBD1 (6 bases). The CDR3 spans 14 residues. Between the trimmed V and J ends, which lost 4 bases and 7 bases, there was a span of 14 bases. Looked up from germline, CDR1 is SGHNT and CDR2 is YYREEE (reference sequence). The CDR3 DNA reads as TGTGCCAGCAGCCAGCAGGGGATACCTGAAAAACTGTTTTTT. Its translation is CASSQQGIPEKLFF.

This sequence joins TRBV11-3 and TRBJ2-3, with 7 bases identical to TRBD2. Germline CDR1 reads SGHNT; CDR2 reads YENEEA. The CDR3 has 16 residues. With 3 bases clipped from V and 4 bases from J, the junction kept 10 bases outside the gene matches. The CDR3 loop is CASSFRAGPRADTQYF. The CDR3 nucleotides are TGTGCCAGCAGCTTTCGAGCGGGACCGAGGGCAGATACGCAGTATTTT.

CDR3 region: CASTSGQGSYGYTF. The CDR3 nucleotides are TGTGCCAGCACTTCGGGACAGGGGAGCTATGGCTACACCTTC. The chain recombines TRBV11-1 with TRBJ1-2, with 10 bases matching TRBD1. The germline V gene has CDR1 SGHAT and CDR2 FQDESV (reference sequence). This CDR3 contains 14 residues. With 7 bases clipped from V and 4 bases from J, the junction kept 6 bases outside the gene matches.

This rearrangement joins TRBV10-2 to TRBJ2-5; 10 bases align to TRBD1. Looked up from germline, CDR1 is WSHSY and CDR2 is SAAADI. J was trimmed by 5 bases and V by 3 bases; bases with no gene match: 6. The CDR3 contains 15 residues. CDR3 loop: CASSEPGQGKETQYF. The CDR3 region has the DNA TGCGCCAGCAGTGAACCGGGACAGGGGAAGGAGACCCAGTACTTC.

The chain joins TRBV6-6 to TRBJ1-3; D is perhaps TRBD1 (5 bases). Trimming left V 6 bases short and J 7 bases short, with 13 bases between. This CDR3 contains 13 residues. Germline V gives CDR1 MNHNY, CDR2 SVGAGI (reference sequence). Written as DNA, the CDR3 is TGTGCCAGCAGCGAGGGAGGGGTCAACACCATATATTTT. It yields the protein CASSEGGVNTIYF.

This clone has only one observation. The J gene is TRBJ1-1, the V gene TRBV2; D might be TRBD1 (6 bases). The germline V gene has CDR1 SNHLY and CDR2 FYNNEI. The CDR3 is 14 amino acids. Between the trimmed V and J ends, which lost 3 bases and 4 bases, there was a span of 12 bases. The CDR3 DNA is TGTGCCAGCAGTGACCAGGCAGGGGTCACTGAAGCTTTCTTT. This translates into CASSDQAGVTEAFF.

The chain joins TRBV6-1 to TRBJ2-3; D is undetermined. Per germline, CDR1 MNHNS and CDR2 SASEGT. V lost 6 bases and J 2 bases, leaving 9 bases between the germline ends. This CDR3 is built from 13 residues. In nucleotides, the CDR3 is TGTGCCAGCAGCCGATTTGACACAGATACGCAGTATTTT. Its protein product is CASSRFDTDTQYF.

The rearrangement joins TRBV29-1 to TRBJ2-1; 8 bases are a match to TRBD2. CDR3 size: 12 residues. Per the germline V gene, CDR1 is SQVTM and CDR2 is ANQGSEA. DNA of the CDR3: TGCACCGGGACTAGCTCCTACAATGAGCAGTTCTTC. This sequence encodes CTGTSSYNEQFF.

The rearrangement links TRBV18 to TRBJ2-7; 11 bases match TRBD2. The germline gives CDR1 KGHSH, CDR2 LQKENI. Losses at the gene ends were 5 bases for V and 0 bases for J; bases not matched to a gene: 6. The CDR3 sequence is 16 residues long. The CDR3 protein is CASSMTSGVSSYEQYF. The CDR3 coding sequence is TGTGCCAGCTCAATGACTAGCGGGGTTAGCTCCTACGAGCAGTACTTC.

The genes are TRBV18 and TRBJ2-2; D gene uncertain. CDR3 size: 13 residues. The V and J ends lost 4 bases and 5 bases respectively, with 8 bases between them. Germline assignment: CDR1 KGHSH and CDR2 LQKENI. This chain's CDR3 is CASSQSETGELFF. CDR3 bases: TGTGCCAGCTCACAGTCAGAGACCGGGGAGCTGTTTTTT.

This clone was observed a single time. Other DNA sequences in this sample translate to the same CDR3. CDR3 region: CASSERGRTDTQYF. DNA of the CDR3: TGCGCCAGCAGTGAGAGGGGAAGAACAGATACGCAGTATTTT. This rearrangement joins TRBV10-1 to TRBJ2-3; D is possibly TRBD1 (5 bases). Germline CDR1 WNHNN, CDR2 SYGVQD (reference sequence). Trimming cost V 2 bases and J 3 bases, with 9 bases left between them. The CDR3 length is 14 residues.

The CDR3 protein is CASSQDIRGQYNEQFF. The CDR3 DNA reads TGCGCCAGCAGCCAAGATATCAGGGGACAGTACAATGAGCAGTTCTTC. This chain links TRBV4-3 with TRBJ2-1; 7 bases fit TRBD1. V lost 0 bases, J lost 4 bases, and 6 bases stayed unmatched. The CDR3 has 16 residues. Germline CDR1 and CDR2: LGHNA and YSLEER.

The chain combines TRBV11-2 with TRBJ2-6; D is unclear. Germline V gene data show CDR1 as SGHAT and CDR2 as FQNNGV. This CDR3 is 16 amino acids long. Trimming took off 1 base at V and 0 bases at J, with 7 bases between the two ends. CDR3 nucleotide sequence: TGTGCCAGCAGCTTAGTTTGGTACTCTGGGGCCAACGTCCTGACTTTC. Its protein product is CASSLVWYSGANVLTF.

V is TRBV6-6 and J is TRBJ1-4; D not certain. CDR1 and CDR2 (germline): MNHNY, SVGAGI (reference sequence). Trimming pared 7 bases from V and 2 bases from J, leaving 5 bases between. This CDR3 spans 12 amino acids. The CDR3 DNA is TGTGCCAGCATGGCCACTAATGAAAAACTGTTTTTT. Encoded protein: CASMATNEKLFF.

This chain joins TRBV11-2 and TRBJ1-2; no clear D. V lost 3 bases to trimming and J lost 7 bases, with 12 bases between them. Germline V gene lookup returns CDR1 SGHAT and CDR2 FQNNGV. The CDR3 runs to 13 residues. The CDR3: CASSFGVSGGYTF. The CDR3 bases are TGTGCCAGCAGCTTTGGGGTATCGGGTGGCTACACCTTC.

The rearrangement links TRBV10-3 to TRBJ1-1; maybe TRBD1 (5 bases). Deletions cut 6 bases from V and 8 bases from J, with 22 bases between. The CDR3 covers 15 residues. From germline, CDR1 is ENHRY and CDR2 SYGVKD. The CDR3 sequence: CAISSQGPTGGEAFF. The DNA for the CDR3 is TGTGCCATCAGCTCCCAGGGACCGACGGGAGGGGAAGCTTTCTTT.

This clone was seen a single time. An end of the junction does not agree with germline; a read error may underlie this. This rearrangement joins TRBV5-1 to TRBJ2-7, with D possibly matching TRBD2 (5 bases). Germline loops: CDR1 SGHRS, CDR2 YFSETQ. This CDR3 spans 15 amino acids. The CDR3 reads CASRLEAGSLREQYF. In DNA form, the CDR3 reads TGCGCCAGCAGATTGGAGGCAGGCTCCCTCCGGGAGCAGTACTTC.

In its sample, this clone was seen a few times. The genes are TRBV30 and TRBJ2-7, with D hard to call. This CDR3 is built from 11 residues. Germline values: CDR1 GTSNPN, CDR2 SVGIG (reference sequence). V lost 3 bases to trimming and J lost 2 bases, with 5 bases between them. The CDR3 DNA sequence: TGTGCCTGGAGAAGGGCCTACGAGCAGTACTTC. This translates into CAWRRAYEQYF.

The V gene is TRBV10-1, the J gene TRBJ2-4; the match to TRBD2 covers 14 bases. Per germline, CDR1 WNHNN and CDR2 SYGVQD (reference sequence). The CDR3 extends over 17 amino acids. Trimming cost V 0 bases and J 6 bases; bases outside gene matches: 4. CDR3 nucleotides: TGCGCCAGCAGTGAGTCCGGACTAGCGGGGGGTTTAAACATTCAGTACTTC. It yields the protein CASSESGLAGGLNIQYF.

The chain couples TRBV9 to TRBJ2-1; weak D call: TRBD2 (5 bases). V lost 0 bases to trimming and J lost 3 bases, with 10 bases between them. Germline CDR1 is SGDLS and CDR2 is YYNGEE. The CDR3 is made up of 15 amino acids. The CDR3: CASSVVGGHYNEQFF. Written as DNA, the CDR3 is TGTGCCAGCAGCGTAGTTGGCGGGCACTACAATGAGCAGTTCTTC. The whole variable domain, remainder taken from reference TRBV9 and TRBJ2-1, is DSGVTQTPKHLITATGQRVTLRCSPRSGDLSVYWYQQSLDQGLQFLIQYYNGEERAKGNILERFSAQQFPDLHSELNLSSLELGDSALYFCASSVVGGHYNEQFFGPGTRLTVL.